This T cell receptor (beta chain) appears in the sequencing data of a study of T cell clonotyping in hematopoietic cell transplantation. Profiling relied on immunoSEQ multiplex PCR, and the TCRdb table lists in-frame clones only, not all of them. The data hold over 35,000 clones, with 80% to 90% observed a single time. Study-level findings and limits: Graft donor and pretransplant recipient Inverse Simpson Index values predicted broader posttransplant TCR diversity. Recipient TCR diversity dropped after transplant; expanded clonotypes rose from day 30 to 180. Few recipient clonotypes overlapped donors; over 95% were de novo at given depth. Without cell sorting, CD4 versus CD8 contributions remain unresolved.

Germline-derived CDR1 and CDR2 are MNHNY and SVGAGI (reference sequence). V was trimmed by 5 bases and J by 4 bases, leaving 6 bases between them. CDR3 length equals 11 residues. Points on this clone: The antigen remains undetermined.

The source is a woman aged 40 to 50 in good health. Some clones in this sample may be carry-over from other donors' samples. The sequenced material came from peripheral blood mononuclear cells. This chain uses TRBV6-6 with TRBJ2-7; D gene ambiguous. This CDR3 reads CASSPYYEQYF. The CDR3 bases are TGTGCCAGCAGTCCATATTACGAGCAGTACTTC.